One and the same sample provided the 15 T cell receptor beta chains below, sequenced in a study of T-cell memory formation after mild COVID-19 listed by TCRdb under 2021. The method behind the library was 5' RACE. The data were produced on an Illumina NovaSeq 6000. TCRdb reanalyzed the raw reads on its own, using fastp at Q25 for trimming and MiXCR for clone calling, and kept in-frame beta chains. CDR3 protein duplicates are merged, each entry listing the most common genes and DNA. The sample records about 210,000 distinct CDR3 sequences, more than 25% of which are singletons. The top ten constitute roughly 10% of the sample. Source material: PBMCs or a T cell subset sorted from them (not recorded which). All receptors derive from an adult woman who had mild COVID-19 (a few samples of this study predate the infection). The sample titles of this study are shuffled in the database, so cell type and time point are left out; the donor was told from shared clones.

This chain links TRBV5-1 with TRBJ1-1; TRBD1 matches 7 bases. This CDR3 is 14 amino acids long. From germline, CDR1 is SGHRS and CDR2 YFSETQ. V trimming: 5 bases; J trimming: 1 base; junction bases outside the gene matches: 5. The CDR3 protein is CASRQGSQNTEAFF. The DNA of the CDR3 is TGCGCCAGCAGACAGGGGTCGCAGAACACTGAAGCTTTCTTT.

This clonotype has a handful of counts. V gene TRBV6-2 or TRBV6-3 combines with J gene TRBJ2-1; D gene uncertain. The V and J ends lost 2 bases and 3 bases respectively, with 8 bases between them. Germline lookup yields CDR1 MNHEY and CDR2 SVGEGT. This CDR3 is 14 amino acids long. The CDR3 is CASSYERIYNEQFF. CDR3 sequence (DNA): TGTGCCAGCAGTTACGAACGAATCTACAATGAGCAGTTCTTC.

This clonotype was detected only a few times. The V and J genes are TRBV2 and TRBJ2-5, with TRBD1 as a possible D gene (6 bases). V was trimmed by 9 bases and J by 8 bases, leaving 16 bases between them. The length of the CDR3 is 12 residues. Looked up from germline, CDR1 is SNHLY and CDR2 is FYNNEI. The DNA for the CDR3 is TGTGCCAGGGGGGACACACAGGATACCCAGTACTTC. This encodes CARGDTQDTQYF.

This clonotype has just a few counts. The J gene is TRBJ1-2, the V gene TRBV19, with D perhaps TRBD1 (5 bases). V lost 2 bases and J 6 bases, leaving 16 bases between the germline ends. This CDR3 has 15 residues. Germline loops: CDR1 LNHDA, CDR2 SQIVND (reference sequence). The chain's CDR3 is CASSIPGPIDDGYTF. Here the CDR3 DNA reads TGTGCCAGTAGTATACCGGGGCCGATAGATGATGGCTACACCTTC. The full variable domain, completed using reference TRBV19 and TRBJ1-2, is DGGITQSPKYLFRKEGQNVTLSCEQNLNHDAMYWYRQDPGQGLRLIYYSQIVNDFQKGDIAEGYSVSREKKESFPLTVTSAQKNPTAFYLCASSIPGPIDDGYTFGSGTRLTVV.

This clonotype was counted a few times. J is TRBJ2-1 and V is TRBV19, with 13 bases matching TRBD2. The V and J ends lost 6 bases and 0 bases, in that order; junction bases with no gene match: 5. Germline V lookup: CDR1 LNHDA, CDR2 SQIVND (reference sequence). This CDR3 spans 17 amino acids. CDR3 sequence: CASRGTSGESSYNEQFF. The CDR3 DNA sequence: TGTGCCAGTAGAGGGACTAGCGGGGAAAGCTCCTACAATGAGCAGTTCTTC.

This clonotype was seen a few times. The chain couples TRBV3-1 to TRBJ2-2; weak D call: TRBD2 (5 bases). Germline CDR1 LGHDT, CDR2 YNNKEL (reference sequence). Between the trimmed V and J ends, which lost 1 base and 3 bases, there was a span of 6 bases. There are 14 residues in the CDR3. CDR3 sequence reads: CASSQGLYTGELFF. CDR3 nucleotide sequence: TGTGCCAGCAGCCAAGGACTATACACCGGGGAGCTGTTTTTT.

The chain joins TRBV4-1 to TRBJ2-1; 13 nucleotides match TRBD2. Per the germline V gene, CDR1 is MGHRA and CDR2 is YSYEKL. The length of the CDR3 is 16 residues. Trimming took 3 bases from V and 8 from J; bases not matched to a gene: 7. CDR3 region: CASSHQLAGGPDEQFF. The CDR3 DNA follows: TGCGCCAGCAGCCACCAACTAGCGGGGGGGCCTGATGAGCAGTTCTTC.

The chain combines TRBV14 with TRBJ2-7; D could derive from TRBD1 or TRBD2 (5 bases each). V lost 1 base and J lost 5, with 15 bases in between. This CDR3 has 15 amino acids. Germline CDR1 is SGHDN and CDR2 is FVKESK. The CDR3 nucleotides are TGTGCCAGCAGCCAAGGGGTGGGACCGAGACACGAGCAGTACTTC. Translating it yields CASSQGVGPRHEQYF.

The chain joins TRBV7-9 to TRBJ2-1; 10 bases line up with TRBD1. V trimming: 5 bases; J trimming: 2 bases; junction bases outside the gene matches: 6. The CDR3 is made up of 16 amino acids. Germline CDR1 SEHNR, CDR2 FQNEAQ (reference sequence). The CDR3 DNA is TGTGCCAGCAGCCCGGGACAGGGGCCCCCCTACAATGAGCAGTTCTTC. Translating it yields CASSPGQGPPYNEQFF.

The chain uses TRBV12-3 or TRBV12-4 and TRBJ1-1, with D possibly matching TRBD1 (5 bases). The V end lost 1 base, the J end lost 0 bases, and 15 bases lay between the germline ends. The CDR3 extends over 17 amino acids. The CDR3 DNA reads TGTGCCAGCAGTTTAGGGGTGCGTCGGGGGATGAACACTGAAGCTTTCTTT. Translated: CASSLGVRRGMNTEAFF.

This clonotype appeared once. The rearrangement uses TRBV7-9 and TRBJ2-3, with TRBD2 matching over 7 bases. This CDR3 region has 17 residues. V trimming: 1 base; J trimming: 1 base; junction bases outside the gene matches: 8. The germline CDR1 and CDR2 sequences are SEHNR and FQNEAQ (reference sequence). The CDR3 sequence: CASSLVSGAGGTDTQYF. The CDR3 nucleotides read TGTGCCAGCAGCTTAGTCTCCGGGGCGGGGGGCACAGATACGCAGTATTTT.

V is TRBV2 and J is TRBJ2-2, with TRBD2 matching over 7 bases. Germline trimming cut 11 bases from V and 1 base from J; bases unmatched to any gene: 7. Germline V gene sequence: CDR1 SNHLY, CDR2 FYNNEI. CDR3 length: 14 residues. The DNA of the CDR3 is TGTGCCTATCTAGCGGATAGGAACACCGGGGAGCTGTTTTTT. Its translation is CAYLADRNTGELFF.

This clonotype was detected a few times. The chain links TRBV7-3 to TRBJ2-1, with D uncertain. Looked up from germline, CDR1 is SGHTA and CDR2 is FQGTGA. This CDR3 is 13 amino acids long. The germline V and J ends were trimmed by 2 bases and 7 bases, with 9 bases remaining between them. The CDR3 region has the DNA TGTGCCAGCAGCTTATCATCGGGTAATGAGCAGTTCTTC. It translates to CASSLSSGNEQFF. Full variable domain (remainder filled in from reference TRBV7-3 and TRBJ2-1): GAGVSQTPSNKVTEKGKYVELRCDPISGHTALYWYRQSLGQGPEFLIYFQGTGAADDSGLPNDRFFAVRPEGSVSTLKIQRTERGDSAVYLCASSLSSGNEQFFGPGTRLTVL.

The sample holds a few counts of this clonotype. V is TRBV18 and J is TRBJ1-1; D remains ambiguous. The CDR3 has 14 amino acids. With 4 bases removed from V and 1 base from J, the gap between germline ends came to 10 bases. Germline V CDR1 and CDR2: KGHSH, LQKENI. CDR3 sequence reads: CASSQTIRNTEAFF. The CDR3, as DNA: TGTGCCAGCTCACAGACCATCCGGAACACTGAAGCTTTCTTT.

This clonotype was recorded a few times. The chain is built from TRBV12-3 or TRBV12-4 and TRBJ1-5; 10 bases fit TRBD1. With 7 bases clipped from V and 5 bases from J, the junction kept 2 bases outside the gene matches. The CDR3 is made up of 13 amino acids. This CDR3 reads CASTGTGDQPQHF. CDR3 DNA: TGTGCCAGCACCGGGACAGGGGATCAGCCCCAGCATTTT.